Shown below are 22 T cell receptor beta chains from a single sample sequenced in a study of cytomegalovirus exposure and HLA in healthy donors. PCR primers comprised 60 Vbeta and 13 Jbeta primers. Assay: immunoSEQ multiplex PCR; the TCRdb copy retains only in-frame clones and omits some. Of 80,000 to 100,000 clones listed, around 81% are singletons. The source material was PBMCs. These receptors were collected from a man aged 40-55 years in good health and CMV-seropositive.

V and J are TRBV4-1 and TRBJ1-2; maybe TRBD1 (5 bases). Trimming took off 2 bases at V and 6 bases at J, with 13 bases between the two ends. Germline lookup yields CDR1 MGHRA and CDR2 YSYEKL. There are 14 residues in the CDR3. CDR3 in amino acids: CASSQWWEGNGYTF. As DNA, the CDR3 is TGCGCCAGCAGCCAATGGTGGGAGGGGAATGGCTACACCTTC.

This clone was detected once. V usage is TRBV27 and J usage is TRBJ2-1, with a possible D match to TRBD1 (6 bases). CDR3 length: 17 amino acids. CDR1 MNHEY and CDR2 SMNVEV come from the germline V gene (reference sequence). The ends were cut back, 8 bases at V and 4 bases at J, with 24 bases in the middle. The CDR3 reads CASQTGILYSPYNEQFF. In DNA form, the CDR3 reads TGTGCCAGCCAGACAGGCATCCTTTATTCCCCATACAATGAGCAGTTCTTC.

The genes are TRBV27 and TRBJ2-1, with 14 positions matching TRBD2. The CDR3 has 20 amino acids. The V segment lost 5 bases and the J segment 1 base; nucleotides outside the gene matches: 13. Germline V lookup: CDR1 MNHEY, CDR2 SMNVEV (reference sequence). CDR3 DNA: TGTGCCAGCAGTCCTACCCGGACTAGCGGGGGGAGGGGTTCCTACAATGAGCAGTTCTTC. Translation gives CASSPTRTSGGRGSYNEQFF.

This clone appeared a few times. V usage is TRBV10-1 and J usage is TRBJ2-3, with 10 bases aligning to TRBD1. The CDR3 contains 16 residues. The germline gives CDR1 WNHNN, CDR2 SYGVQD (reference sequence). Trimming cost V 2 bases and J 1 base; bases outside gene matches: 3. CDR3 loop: CASSELGTGGTDTQYF. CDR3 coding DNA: TGCGCCAGCAGTGAGCTTGGGACAGGGGGCACAGATACGCAGTATTTT.

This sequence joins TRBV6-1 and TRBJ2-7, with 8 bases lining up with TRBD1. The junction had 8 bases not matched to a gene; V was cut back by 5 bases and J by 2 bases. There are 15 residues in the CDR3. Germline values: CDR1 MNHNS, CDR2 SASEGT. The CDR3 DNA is TGTGCCAGCAGTTTCGGACAGGGAATGGCCTACGAGCAGTACTTC. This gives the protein CASSFGQGMAYEQYF.

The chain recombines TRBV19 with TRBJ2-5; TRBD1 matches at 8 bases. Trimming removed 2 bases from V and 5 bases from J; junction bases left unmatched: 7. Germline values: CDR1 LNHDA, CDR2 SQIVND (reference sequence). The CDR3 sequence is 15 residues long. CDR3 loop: CASSITTGERETQYF. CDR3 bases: TGTGCCAGTAGTATAACGACAGGGGAGAGGGAGACCCAGTACTTC.

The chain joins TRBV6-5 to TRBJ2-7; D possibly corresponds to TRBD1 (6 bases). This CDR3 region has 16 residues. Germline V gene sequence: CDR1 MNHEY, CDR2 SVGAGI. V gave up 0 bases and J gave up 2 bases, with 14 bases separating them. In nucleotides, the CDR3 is TGTGCCAGCAGTTACTCGAGGGGCAGGGGAACCTACGAGCAGTACTTC. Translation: CASSYSRGRGTYEQYF.

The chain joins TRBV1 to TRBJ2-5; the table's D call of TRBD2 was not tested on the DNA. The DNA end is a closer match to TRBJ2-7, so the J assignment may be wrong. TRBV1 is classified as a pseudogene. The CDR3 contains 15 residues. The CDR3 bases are TGCACCAGCAGCCAGGGACTAACAAGCTCCTACGAGCAGTACTTC. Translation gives CTSSQGLTSSYEQYF.

This CDR3 is CASSAGENTEAFF. CDR3 in DNA: TGCGCCAGCAGCGCAGGGGAGAACACTGAAGCTTTCTTT. The rearrangement links TRBV5-1 to TRBJ1-1; D might be TRBD1 (6 bases). CDR3 length: 13 residues. The V gene's germline CDR1 is SGHRS and CDR2 YFSETQ. V was shortened by 4 bases and J by 1 base, with 8 bases between the two germline ends. Together with reference TRBV5-1 and TRBJ1-1, the CDR3 gives the full variable domain: KAGVTQTPRYLIKTRGQQVTLSCSPISGHRSVSWYQQTPGQGLQFLFEYFSETQRNKGNFPGRFSGRQFSNSRSEMNVSTLELGDSALYLCASSAGENTEAFFGQGTRLTVV.

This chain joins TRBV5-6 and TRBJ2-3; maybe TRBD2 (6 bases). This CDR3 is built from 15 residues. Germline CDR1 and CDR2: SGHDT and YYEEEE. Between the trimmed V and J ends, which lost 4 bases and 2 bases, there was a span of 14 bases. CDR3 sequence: CASSKRGGNTDTQYF. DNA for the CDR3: TGTGCCAGCAGCAAGCGCGGCGGGAACACAGATACGCAGTATTTT.

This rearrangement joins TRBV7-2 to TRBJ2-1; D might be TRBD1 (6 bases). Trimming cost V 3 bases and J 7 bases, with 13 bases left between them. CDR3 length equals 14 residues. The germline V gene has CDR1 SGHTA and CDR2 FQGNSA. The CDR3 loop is CASSFGGSGNEQFF. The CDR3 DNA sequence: TGTGCCAGCAGCTTTGGGGGCTCGGGGAATGAGCAGTTCTTC.

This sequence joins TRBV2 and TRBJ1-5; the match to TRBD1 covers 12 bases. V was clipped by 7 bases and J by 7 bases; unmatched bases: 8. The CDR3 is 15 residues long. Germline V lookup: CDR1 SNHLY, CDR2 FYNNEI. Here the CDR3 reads CASTRDRGRVQPQHF. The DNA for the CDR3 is TGTGCCAGCACCCGGGACAGGGGGCGCGTCCAGCCCCAGCATTTT.

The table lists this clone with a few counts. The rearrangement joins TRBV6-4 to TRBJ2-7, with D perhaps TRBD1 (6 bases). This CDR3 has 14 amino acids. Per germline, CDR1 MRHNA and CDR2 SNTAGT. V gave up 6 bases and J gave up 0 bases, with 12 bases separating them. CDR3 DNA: TGTGCCAGCAGACCTCAGGGGAGCTCCTACGAGCAGTACTTC. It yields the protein CASRPQGSSYEQYF.

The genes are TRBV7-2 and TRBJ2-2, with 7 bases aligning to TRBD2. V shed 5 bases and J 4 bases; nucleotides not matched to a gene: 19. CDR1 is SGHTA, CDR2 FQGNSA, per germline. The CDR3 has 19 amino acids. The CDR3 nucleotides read TGTGCCAGCAGCCCAGGCCCCCAAGGTTTAGCGGGTAGCACCGGGGAGCTGTTTTTT. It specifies CASSPGPQGLAGSTGELFF.

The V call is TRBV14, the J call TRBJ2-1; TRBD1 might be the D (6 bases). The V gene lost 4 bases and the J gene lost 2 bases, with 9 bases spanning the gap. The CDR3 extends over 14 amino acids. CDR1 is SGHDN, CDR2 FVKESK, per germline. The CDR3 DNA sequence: TGTGCCAGCAGCCGGCAGGGGCCCTACAATGAGCAGTTCTTC. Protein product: CASSRQGPYNEQFF.

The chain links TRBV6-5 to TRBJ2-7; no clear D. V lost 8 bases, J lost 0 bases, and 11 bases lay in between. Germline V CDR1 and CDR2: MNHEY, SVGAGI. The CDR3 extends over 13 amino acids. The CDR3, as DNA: TGTGCCAGCCCACCGGTGAGCTCCTACGAGCAGTACTTC. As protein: CASPPVSSYEQYF.

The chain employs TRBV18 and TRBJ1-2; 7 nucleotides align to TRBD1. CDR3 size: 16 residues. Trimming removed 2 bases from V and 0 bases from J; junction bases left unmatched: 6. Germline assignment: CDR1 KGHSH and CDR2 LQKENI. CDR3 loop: CASSPSWGQTNYGYTF. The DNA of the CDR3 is TGTGCCAGCTCACCAAGTTGGGGACAGACTAACTATGGCTACACCTTC.

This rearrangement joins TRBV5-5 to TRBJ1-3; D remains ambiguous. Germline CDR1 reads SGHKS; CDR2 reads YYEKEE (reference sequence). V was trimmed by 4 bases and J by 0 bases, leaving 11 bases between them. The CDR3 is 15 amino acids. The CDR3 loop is CASSLGLGSGNTIYF. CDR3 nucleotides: TGTGCCAGCAGCCTCGGGTTAGGCTCTGGAAACACCATATATTTT.

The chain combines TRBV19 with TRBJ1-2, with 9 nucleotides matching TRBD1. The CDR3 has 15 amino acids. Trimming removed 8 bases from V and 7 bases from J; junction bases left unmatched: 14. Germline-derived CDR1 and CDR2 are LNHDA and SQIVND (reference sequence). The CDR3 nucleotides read TGTGCCAGTCGACAGGGGGACAGGGTTCTAGGTGGCTACACCTTC. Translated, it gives CASRQGDRVLGGYTF. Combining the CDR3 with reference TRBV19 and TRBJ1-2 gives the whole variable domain DGGITQSPKYLFRKEGQNVTLSCEQNLNHDAMYWYRQDPGQGLRLIYYSQIVNDFQKGDIAEGYSVSREKKESFPLTVTSAQKNPTAFYLCASRQGDRVLGGYTFGSGTRLTVV.

CDR3: CASSITGKAAEAFF. CDR3 nucleotides: TGTGCCAGTAGTATAACAGGCAAGGCCGCTGAAGCTTTCTTT. This chain uses TRBV19 with TRBJ1-1, with a tentative D call TRBD1 (5 bases). The CDR3 contains 14 residues. V was trimmed by 2 bases and J by 6 bases, leaving 13 bases between them. CDR1 and CDR2 from the germline V gene are LNHDA and SQIVND (reference sequence).

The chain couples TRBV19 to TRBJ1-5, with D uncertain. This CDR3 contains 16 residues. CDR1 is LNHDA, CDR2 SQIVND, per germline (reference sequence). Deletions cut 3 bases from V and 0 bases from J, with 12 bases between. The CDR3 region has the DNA TGTGCCAGTAGTATCGCCGTGGCTGTTAGCAATCAGCCCCAGCATTTT. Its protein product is CASSIAVAVSNQPQHF. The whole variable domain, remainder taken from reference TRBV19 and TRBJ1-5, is DGGITQSPKYLFRKEGQNVTLSCEQNLNHDAMYWYRQDPGQGLRLIYYSQIVNDFQKGDIAEGYSVSREKKESFPLTVTSAQKNPTAFYLCASSIAVAVSNQPQHFGDGTRLSIL.

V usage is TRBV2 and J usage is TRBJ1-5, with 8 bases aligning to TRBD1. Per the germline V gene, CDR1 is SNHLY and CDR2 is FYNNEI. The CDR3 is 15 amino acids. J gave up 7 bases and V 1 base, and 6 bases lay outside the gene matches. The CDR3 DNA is TGTGCCAGCAGTGAAGGACAGGGGACAGGCCAGCCCCAGCATTTT. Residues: CASSEGQGTGQPQHF.